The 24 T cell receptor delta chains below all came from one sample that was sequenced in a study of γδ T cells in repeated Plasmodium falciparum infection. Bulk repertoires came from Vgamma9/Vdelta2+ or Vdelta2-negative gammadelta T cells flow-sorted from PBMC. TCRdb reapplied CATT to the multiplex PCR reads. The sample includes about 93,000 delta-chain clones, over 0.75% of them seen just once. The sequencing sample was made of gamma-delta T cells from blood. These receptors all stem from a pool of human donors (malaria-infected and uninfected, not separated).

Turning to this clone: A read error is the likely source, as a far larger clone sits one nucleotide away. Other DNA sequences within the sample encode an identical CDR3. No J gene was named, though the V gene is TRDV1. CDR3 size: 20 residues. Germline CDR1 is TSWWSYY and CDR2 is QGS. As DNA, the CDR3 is TGTGCTCTTGGGTCCCGGCCCCGCAAAATCAACACTCGATCCCTCGATAAACTCATCTTC. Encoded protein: CALGSRPRKINTRSLDKLIF.

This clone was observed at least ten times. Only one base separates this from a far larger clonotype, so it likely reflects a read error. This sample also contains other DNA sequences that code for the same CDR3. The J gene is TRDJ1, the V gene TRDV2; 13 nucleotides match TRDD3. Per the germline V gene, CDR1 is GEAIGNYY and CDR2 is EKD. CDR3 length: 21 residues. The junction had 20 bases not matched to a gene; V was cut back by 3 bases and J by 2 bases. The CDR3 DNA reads TGTGCCTGTGACCTAACGAAGGTCACTGGGGGATACGAGGAAGGAACCGATAAACTCATCTTT. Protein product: CACDLTKVTGGYEEGTDKLIF.

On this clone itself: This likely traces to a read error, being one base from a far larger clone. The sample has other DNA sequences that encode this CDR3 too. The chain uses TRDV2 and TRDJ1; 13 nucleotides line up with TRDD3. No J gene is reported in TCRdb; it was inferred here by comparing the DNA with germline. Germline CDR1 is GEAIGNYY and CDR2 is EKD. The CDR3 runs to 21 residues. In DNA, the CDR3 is TGCGCCTGTGACCTAACGAAGGTTACTGGGGGATACGAGGAAGGAACCGATAAACTCATCTTT. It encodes CACDLTKVTGGYEEGTDKLIF.

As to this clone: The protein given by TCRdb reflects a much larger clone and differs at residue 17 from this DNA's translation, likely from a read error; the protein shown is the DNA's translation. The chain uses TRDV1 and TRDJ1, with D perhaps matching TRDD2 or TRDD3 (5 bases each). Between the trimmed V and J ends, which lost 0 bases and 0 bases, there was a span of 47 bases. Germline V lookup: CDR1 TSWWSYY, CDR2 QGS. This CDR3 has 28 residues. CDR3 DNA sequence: TGTGCTCTTGGGGAACTTGCGTCAGCTCGCTGGACTGCTTCCGCTGTACCGGGGGTAAACCCGTACACCGATAAACTCATCTTT. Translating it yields CALGELASARWTASAVPGVNPYTDKLIF.

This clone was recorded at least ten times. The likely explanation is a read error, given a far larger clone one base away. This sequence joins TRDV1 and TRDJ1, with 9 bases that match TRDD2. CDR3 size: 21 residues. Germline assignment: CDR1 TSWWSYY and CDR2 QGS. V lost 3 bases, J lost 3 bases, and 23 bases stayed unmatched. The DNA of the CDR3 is TGTGCTCTTGGGGAGGGGGCCTTCCTACGAACCTGGGGCTTCAACGCCGATAAACTCATCTTT. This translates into CALGEGAFLRTWGFNADKLIF.

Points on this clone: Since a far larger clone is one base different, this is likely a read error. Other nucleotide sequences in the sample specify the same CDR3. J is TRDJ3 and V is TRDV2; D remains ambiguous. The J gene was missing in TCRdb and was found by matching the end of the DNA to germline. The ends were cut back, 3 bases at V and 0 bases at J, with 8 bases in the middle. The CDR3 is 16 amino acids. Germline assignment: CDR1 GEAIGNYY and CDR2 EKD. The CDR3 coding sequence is TGTGCCTGTGACCCTAGGAGCTCCTGGGACACCCGACAGATGTTTTTC. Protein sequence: CACDPRSSWDTRQMFF.

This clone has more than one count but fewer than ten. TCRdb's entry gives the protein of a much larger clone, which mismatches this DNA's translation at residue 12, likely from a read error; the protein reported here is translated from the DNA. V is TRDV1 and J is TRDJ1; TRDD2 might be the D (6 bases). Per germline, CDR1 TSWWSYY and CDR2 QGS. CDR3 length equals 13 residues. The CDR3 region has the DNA TGTGCTCTATTCCTATTGAACACCGATAAACTCACCTTT. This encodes CALFLLNTDKLTF.

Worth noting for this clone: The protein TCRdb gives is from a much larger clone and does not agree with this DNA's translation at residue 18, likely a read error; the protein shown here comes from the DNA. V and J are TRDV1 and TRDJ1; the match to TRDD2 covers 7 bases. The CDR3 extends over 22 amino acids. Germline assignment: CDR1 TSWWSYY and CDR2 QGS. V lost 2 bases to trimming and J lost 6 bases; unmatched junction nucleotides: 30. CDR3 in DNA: TGTGCTCTTGGGGAATCCTCTTCCTATCGGTCGCTTATGGGTCCCCCTACCTATAAACTCATCTTT. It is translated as CALGESSSYRSLMGPPTYKLIF.

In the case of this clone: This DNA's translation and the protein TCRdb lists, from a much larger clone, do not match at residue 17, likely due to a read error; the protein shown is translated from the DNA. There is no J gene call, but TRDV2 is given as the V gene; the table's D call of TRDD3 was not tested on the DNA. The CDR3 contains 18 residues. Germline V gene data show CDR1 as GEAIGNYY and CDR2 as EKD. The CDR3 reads CACDTMEGGSPYTDKLTF. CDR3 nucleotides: TGTGCCTGTGACACGATGGAAGGGGGATCCCCGTACACCGATAAACTCACCTTT.

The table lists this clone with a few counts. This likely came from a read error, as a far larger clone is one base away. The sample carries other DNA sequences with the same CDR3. CDR3 in amino acids: CALTDTDKLIF. The CDR3 DNA is TGTGCCCTTACGGATACCGATAAACTCATCTTT. V usage is TRDV1 and J usage is TRDJ1, with D hard to call. The CDR3 loop spans 11 amino acids. CDR1 is TSWWSYY, CDR2 QGS, per germline.

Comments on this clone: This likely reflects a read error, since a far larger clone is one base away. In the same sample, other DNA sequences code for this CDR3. The CDR3 DNA sequence: TGCGCCTGTGACACCGTCACGAACTTGGCCCGTACGGATAAACTCATCTTT. Its protein is CACDTVTNLARTDKLIF. This sequence joins TRDV2 and TRDJ1; D gene ambiguous. As TCRdb names no J gene, one was assigned here on the basis of a DNA match to germline. The germline V gene encodes CDR1 GEAIGNYY and CDR2 EKD. The CDR3 sequence is 17 residues long.

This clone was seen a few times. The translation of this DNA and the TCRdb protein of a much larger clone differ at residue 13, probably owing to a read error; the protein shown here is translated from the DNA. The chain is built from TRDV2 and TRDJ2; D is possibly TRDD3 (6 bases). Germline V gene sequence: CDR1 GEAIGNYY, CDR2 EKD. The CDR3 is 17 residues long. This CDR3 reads CACDTVLGTNLTTQLFF. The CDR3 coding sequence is TGTGCCTGTGACACCGTACTGGGAACGAACCTGACAACACAACTCTTCTTT.

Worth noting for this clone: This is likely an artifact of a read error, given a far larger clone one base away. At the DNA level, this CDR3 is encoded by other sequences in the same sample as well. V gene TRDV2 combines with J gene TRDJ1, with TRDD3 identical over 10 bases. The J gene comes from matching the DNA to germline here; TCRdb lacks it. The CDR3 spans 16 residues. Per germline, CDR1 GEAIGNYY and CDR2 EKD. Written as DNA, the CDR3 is TGCGCCTGTGACACGGGGGATACGGTTTCTACCGATAAACTCATCTTT. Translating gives CACDTGDTVSTDKLIF.

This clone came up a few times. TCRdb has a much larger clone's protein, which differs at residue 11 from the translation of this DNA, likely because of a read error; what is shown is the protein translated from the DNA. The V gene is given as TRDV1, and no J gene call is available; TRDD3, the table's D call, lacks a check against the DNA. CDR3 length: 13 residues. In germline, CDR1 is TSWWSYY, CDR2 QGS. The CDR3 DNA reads TGTGCTCTTGGGGAAGTAATTCACGATAAACCCATCTTT. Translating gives CALGEVIHDKPIF.

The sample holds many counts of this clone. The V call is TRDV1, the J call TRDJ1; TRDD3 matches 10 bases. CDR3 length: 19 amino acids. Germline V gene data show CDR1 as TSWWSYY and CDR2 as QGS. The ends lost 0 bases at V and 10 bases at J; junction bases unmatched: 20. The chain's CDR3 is CALGELPPPLLGDCWRLIF. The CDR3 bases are TGTGCTCTTGGGGAACTTCCTCCACCTCTACTGGGGGATTGCTGGAGACTCATCTTT.

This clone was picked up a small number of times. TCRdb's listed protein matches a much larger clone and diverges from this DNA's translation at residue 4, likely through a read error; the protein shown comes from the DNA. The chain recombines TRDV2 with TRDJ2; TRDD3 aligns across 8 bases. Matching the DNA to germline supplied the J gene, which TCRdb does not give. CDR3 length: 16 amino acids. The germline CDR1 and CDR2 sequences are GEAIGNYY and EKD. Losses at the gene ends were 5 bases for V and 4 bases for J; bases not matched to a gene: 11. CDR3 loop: CACGPLLGVPTAQLFF. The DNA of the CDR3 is TGTGCCTGTGGCCCGTTACTGGGGGTCCCGACAGCACAACTCTTCTTT.

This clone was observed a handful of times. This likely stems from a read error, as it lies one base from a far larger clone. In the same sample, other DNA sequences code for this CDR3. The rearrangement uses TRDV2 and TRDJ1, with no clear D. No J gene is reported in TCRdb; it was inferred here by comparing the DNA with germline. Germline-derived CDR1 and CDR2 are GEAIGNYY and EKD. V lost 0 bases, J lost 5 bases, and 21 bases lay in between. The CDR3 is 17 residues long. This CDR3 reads CACDTVTNLARTDKLIF. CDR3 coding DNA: TGTGCCTGTGACACCGTCACGAACCTGGCCCGTACGGATAAACTCATCTTT.

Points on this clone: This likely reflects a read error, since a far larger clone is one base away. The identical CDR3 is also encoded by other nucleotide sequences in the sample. The CDR3 reads CACDTVGATDKLIF. For the CDR3, the DNA is TGTGCCTGCGACACCGTAGGGGCAACCGATAAACTCATCTTT. This sequence joins TRDV2 and TRDJ1; D is unclear. TCRdb carries no J gene annotation; the J gene was assigned here by matching the DNA with germline. Looked up from germline, CDR1 is GEAIGNYY and CDR2 is EKD. The length of the CDR3 is 14 residues.

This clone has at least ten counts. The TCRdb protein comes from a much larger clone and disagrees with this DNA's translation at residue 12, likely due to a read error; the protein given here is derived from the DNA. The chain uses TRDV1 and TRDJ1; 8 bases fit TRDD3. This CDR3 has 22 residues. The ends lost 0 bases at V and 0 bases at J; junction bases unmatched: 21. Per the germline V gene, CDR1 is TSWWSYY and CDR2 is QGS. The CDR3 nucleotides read TGTGCTCTTGGGGAACTCAAGGTACCTACTGGGGGTAAGCCCGGGGACACCGATAAACTCATCTTT. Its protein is CALGELKVPTGGKPGDTDKLIF.

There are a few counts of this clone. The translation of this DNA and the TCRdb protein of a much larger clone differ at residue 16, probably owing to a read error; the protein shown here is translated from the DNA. In DNA form, the CDR3 reads TGTGCCTGTGACACCGTGAATACTCACGACTCAGTCGGGACAGCAAAACTCTTCTTT. Its protein product is CACDTVNTHDSVGTAKLFF. The V gene is TRDV2, the J gene TRDJ2; D unresolved. The J gene was not available in TCRdb and was assigned here by matching the DNA to germline segments. CDR1 GEAIGNYY and CDR2 EKD come from the germline V gene. The CDR3 is made up of 19 amino acids.

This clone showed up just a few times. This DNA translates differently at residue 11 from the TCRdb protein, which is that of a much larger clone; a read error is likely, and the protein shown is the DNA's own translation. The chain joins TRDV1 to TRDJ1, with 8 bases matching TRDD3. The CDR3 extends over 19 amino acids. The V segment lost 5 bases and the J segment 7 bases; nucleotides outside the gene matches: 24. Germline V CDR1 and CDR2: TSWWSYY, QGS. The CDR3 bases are TGTGCTCTTGGGAACCCGAGACCACTGGGGGGCCATGGACCGTGTAAACTCATCTTT. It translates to CALGNPRPLGGHGPCKLIF.

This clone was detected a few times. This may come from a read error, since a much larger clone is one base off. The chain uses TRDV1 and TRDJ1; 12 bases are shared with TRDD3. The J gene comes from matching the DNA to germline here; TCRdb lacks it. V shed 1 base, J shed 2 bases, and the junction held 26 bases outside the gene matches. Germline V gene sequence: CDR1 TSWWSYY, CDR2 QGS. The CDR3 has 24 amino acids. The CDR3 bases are TGTGCTCTTGGGGAACGGTTCCTGGCAACCTACTGGGGGATACACCCTAGGGGTACCGATAAACTCATCTTT. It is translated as CALGERFLATYWGIHPRGTDKLIF.

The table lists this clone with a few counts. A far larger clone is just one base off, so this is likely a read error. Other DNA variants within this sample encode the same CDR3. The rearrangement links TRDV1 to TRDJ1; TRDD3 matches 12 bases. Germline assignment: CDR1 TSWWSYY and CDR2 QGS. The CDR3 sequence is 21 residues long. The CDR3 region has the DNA TGTGCTCTCGGGGCCGGCAACGCTGGGGGATACGTCCCTGGGAACACCGATAAACTCATCTTT. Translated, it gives CALGAGNAGGYVPGNTDKLIF.

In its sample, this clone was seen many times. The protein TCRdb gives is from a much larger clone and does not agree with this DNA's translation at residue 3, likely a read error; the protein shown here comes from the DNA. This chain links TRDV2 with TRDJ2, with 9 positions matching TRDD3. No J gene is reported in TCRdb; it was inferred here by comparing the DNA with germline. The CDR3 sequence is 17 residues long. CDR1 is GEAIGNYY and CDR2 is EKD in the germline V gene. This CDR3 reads CARDTVGDTRATAQLFF. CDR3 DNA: TGTGCCCGTGACACAGTAGGGGATACGCGGGCGACAGCACAACTCTTCTTT.